Listed below are T cell receptor beta chains from one sample, sequenced in a study of technical replicates of blood from a few donors. Generated by immunoSEQ multiplex PCR, the TCRdb table keeps only in-frame clones and is missing some. The table has roughly 76,000 clones, about 86% seen once. Sequencing was performed on PBMCs. The source of these receptors is a human donor in good health. Some clones in this sample may be carry-over from other donors' samples. CDR3s include the opening cysteine and the closing phenylalanine or tryptophan. Fields, in order: D gene, V gene, J gene, clone size, CDR3 DNA, CDR3 protein. D genes are given only for firm matches. The size field is filled for only some rows; it gives once, few, many or a size class.

TRBD1	TRBV11-3	TRBJ1-1	few	TGTGCCAGCAGCTTGGGGACAGGGACTGAAGCTTTCTTT	CASSLGTGTEAFF
TRBD1	TRBV27	TRBJ1-3	.	TGTGCCAGCAGTTCGGGACAGGGGTGGGGAAACACCATATATTTT	CASSSGQGWGNTIYF
.	TRBV6-5	TRBJ2-3	.	TGTGCCAGCAGTTACGAAGGCGGCAGGGTAGATACGCAGTATTTT	CASSYEGGRVDTQYF
.	TRBV5-4	TRBJ2-5	.	TGTGCCAGCCGCCGGGGCGCGGGGGCAATTCAAGAGACCCAGTACTTC	CASRRGAGAIQETQYF
.	TRBV5-6	TRBJ1-3	.	TGTGCCAGCAGCGGAGGGTATTTAACCCGAAACACCATATATTTT	CASSGGYLTRNTIYF
.	TRBV15	TRBJ2-4	.	TGTGCCACCAGCAGAGGGCAGACTATAGCCAAAAACATTCAGTACTTC	CATSRGQTIAKNIQYF
.	TRBV6-5	TRBJ2-3	.	TGTGCCAGCGCCCAGGCAGATACGCAGTATTTT	CASAQADTQYF
.	TRBV4-1	TRBJ1-5	.	TGCGCCAGCAGCCAAGGGCAGGTCGATAGCAATCAGCCCCAGCATTTT	CASSQGQVDSNQPQHF
TRBD2	TRBV11-3	TRBJ2-3	.	TGTGCCAGCAGCTACACTAGCGGGAGCGGGGGGACGCAGTATTTT	CASSYTSGSGGTQYF
.	TRBV7-9	TRBJ2-3	few	TGTGCCAGCCGACTAGTCACAGATACGCAGTATTTT	CASRLVTDTQYF
.	TRBV27	TRBJ2-7	once	TGTGCCAGCAGTTCGGCAGGGGGGCCCTACGAGCAGTACTTC	CASSSAGGPYEQYF
TRBD1	TRBV5-6	TRBJ1-6	.	TGTGCCAGCAGCTTGGGGGACAGGCACAATTCACCCCTCCACTTT	CASSLGDRHNSPLHF
TRBD2	TRBV7-9	TRBJ2-7	.	TGTGCCAGCAGCTTAGTCGGGGGACTAGCGGGATTCGAGCAGTACTTC	CASSLVGGLAGFEQYF
.	TRBV30	TRBJ2-1	.	TGTGCCTGGATTCCCCGAGCCTACAATGAGCAGTTCTTC	CAWIPRAYNEQFF
.	TRBV7-3	TRBJ2-3	once	TGTGCCAGCAGCTTATTGGGAGGAGTAGCGGATACGCAGTATTTT	CASSLLGGVADTQYF
TRBD2	TRBV4-3	TRBJ2-2	.	TGCGCCAGCAGCCATGAATGGGGAGGGCCTTCTCTGAGCGGGGAGCTGTTTTTT	CASSHEWGGPSLSGELFF
TRBD1	TRBV5-1	TRBJ1-5	.	TGCGCCAGCAGCCCAGGACAGGGGTGGAATCAGCCCCAGCATTTT	CASSPGQGWNQPQHF
TRBD2	TRBV6-5	TRBJ2-1	.	TGTGCCAGCAGTTACTCTATTAGCGGGGGGGCCCCCCAGTTCTTC	CASSYSISGGAPQFF
.	TRBV9	TRBJ2-3	.	TGTGCCAGCAGCGCCTCCGGGACTCCGAAAGATACGCAGTATTTT	CASSASGTPKDTQYF
TRBD2	TRBV4-3	TRBJ2-5	.	TGCGCCAGCAGCCGGGGACTAGCGGCGAACCAAGAGACCCAGTACTTC	CASSRGLAANQETQYF
.	TRBV5-1	TRBJ1-2	.	TGCGCCAGCAGCTTGGCCGACGCCAGGGGTTCCGGCTACACCTTC	CASSLADARGSGYTF
.	TRBV12-5	TRBJ2-7	.	TGTGCTAGTGGTATAGGAACAGGACCCTACGAGCAGTACTTC	CASGIGTGPYEQYF
.	TRBV11-2	TRBJ2-2	.	TGTGCCAGCCAGGCCCCCAGGGATGTTAACACCGGGGAGCTGTTTTTT	CASQAPRDVNTGELFF